Reported below is one TCR beta chain. A few counts support this clonotype. Its antigen is not yet known. The sample holds no much larger clone one base away, and base qualities are not on file. The protocol used for the library was RT-PCR. The sequencing machine was an Illumina HiSeq 2500. TCRdb reanalyzed the raw reads on its own, using fastp at Q25 for trimming and MiXCR for clone calling, and kept in-frame beta chains. Every distinct CDR3 protein forms one entry, paired with its most common genes and DNA. This sample lists about 580,000 distinct CDR3 sequences; approximately 15% were detected once. The top ten constitute approximately 10% of the sample. This specimen belongs to a study of response to subunit inactivated influenza vaccine (dated 2018 in TCRdb). Study-wide context: Deep quantitative T cell receptor repertoire profiling was used in the study to track responses to a trivalent subunit inactivated influenza vaccine.

The full study reports these points: The authors proposed that each seasonal influenza vaccination may bring in only a limited number of new T cells.

V drops 3 bases and J drops 0 bases, leaving 9 bases in between. The CDR3 runs 14 amino acids, cysteine and phenylalanine included. The sequence is cut down to CDR3 DNA, 42 bases in frame from base 1. For CDR1 and CDR2, the germline V gene (reference sequence) lists LNHDA and SQIVND. The clonotype comes from a man aged 50 to 60 who received an inactivated influenza vaccine. Donor details come from another sample of the same person, matched by shared clones. The chain is made from TRBV19 and TRBJ2-7; too little of a D gene remains to name it. The specimen comprised PBMCs from blood, sampled 11 to 12 days after vaccination. The encoded CDR3 is CASSILVFSYEQYF. The nucleotides read TGTGCCAGTAGTATCCTGGTGTTCTCCTACGAGCAGTACTTC.